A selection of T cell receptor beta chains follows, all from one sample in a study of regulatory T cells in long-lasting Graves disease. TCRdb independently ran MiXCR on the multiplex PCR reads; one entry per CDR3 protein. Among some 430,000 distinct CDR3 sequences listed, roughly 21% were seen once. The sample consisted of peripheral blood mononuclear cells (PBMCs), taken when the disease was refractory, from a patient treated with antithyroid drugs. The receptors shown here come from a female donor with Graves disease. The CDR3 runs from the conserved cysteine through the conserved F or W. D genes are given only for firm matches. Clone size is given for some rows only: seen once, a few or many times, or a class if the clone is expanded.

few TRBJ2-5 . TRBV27 TGTGCCAGCAGTTTATCCCTACGAGAGACCCAGTACTTC CASSLSLRETQYF
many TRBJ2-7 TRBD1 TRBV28 TGTGCCAGCAGCGCCGGGACAGGGAGCAACGAGCAGTACTTC CASSAGTGSNEQYF
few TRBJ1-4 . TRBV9 TGTGCCAGCAGCGTAGGGCAGGGCCCTAATGAAAAACTGTTTTTT CASSVGQGPNEKLFF
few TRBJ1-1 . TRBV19 TGTGCCAGTAGTTCCCCGATCATGAACACTGAAGCTTTCTTT CASSSPIMNTEAFF
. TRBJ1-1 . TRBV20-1 TGCAGTGCTAGATTAGCACAGATGAACACTGAAGCTTTCTTT CSARLAQMNTEAFF
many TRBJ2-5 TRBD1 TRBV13 TGTGCCAGCAGCTTCGGGACAGGGGCTCAAGAGACCCAGTACTTC CASSFGTGAQETQYF
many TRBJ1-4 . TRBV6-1 TGTGCCAGCAGACCAGTCGTGGATGCAACTAATGAAAAACTGTTTTTT CASRPVVDATNEKLFF
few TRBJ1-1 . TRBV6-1 TGTGCCAGCAGAACGAATGGGGGCACTGAAGCTTTCTTT CASRTNGGTEAFF
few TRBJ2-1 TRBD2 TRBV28 TGTGCCAGCAGCAGTTTTCCGGGGGGGCGATCAAATGAGCAGTTCTTC CASSSFPGGRSNEQFF
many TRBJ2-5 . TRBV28 TGTGCCAGCAGTTTCTCCGGGACCGGGCCACAGGCCCAGTACTTC CASSFSGTGPQAQYF
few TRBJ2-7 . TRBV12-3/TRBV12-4 TGTGCCAGCAGATACCGGGACGGCCTAGGGGAGCAGTACTTC CASRYRDGLGEQYF
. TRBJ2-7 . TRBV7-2 TGTGCCAGCAGCTTAGTCTTCCGGGTTGGCGGGGAGCAGTACTTC CASSLVFRVGGEQYF
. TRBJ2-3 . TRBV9 TGTGCCAGCAGCGTAGGGAGGAGCCAGAACACAGATACGCAGTATTTT CASSVGRSQNTDTQYF
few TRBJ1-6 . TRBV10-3 TGTGCCATCGCACTGAGCTCCTATAATTCACCCCTCCACTTT CAIALSSYNSPLHF
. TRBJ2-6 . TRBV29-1 TGCAGCGTGGGCCTCTCTGGGGCCAACGTCCTGACTTTC CSVGLSGANVLTF
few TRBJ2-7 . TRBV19 TGTGCCAGTAGTCCGAGGACCGACTACGAGCAGTACTTC CASSPRTDYEQYF
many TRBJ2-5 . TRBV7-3 TGTGCCAGCAGCCCAAGCTTGGCTTCGGAGACCCAGTACTTC CASSPSLASETQYF
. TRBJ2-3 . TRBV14 TGTGCCAGCAGCCAAGAAAGGCCCGGAGATACGCAGTATTTT CASSQERPGDTQYF
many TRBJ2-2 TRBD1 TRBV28 TGTGCCAGCAGTCAGGAACCGGGACAGGGGTATCCCGGGGAGCTGTTTTTT CASSQEPGQGYPGELFF
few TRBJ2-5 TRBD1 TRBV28 TGTGCCAGCGGCACAGGGGAGACCCGGGGTTTTGGGACCCAGTACTTC CASGTGETRGFGTQYF
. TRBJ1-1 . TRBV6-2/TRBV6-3 TGTGCCAGCAGCAATACAGGGTTTTTCGATAACACTGAAGCTTTCTTT CASSNTGFFDNTEAFF
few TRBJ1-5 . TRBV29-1 TGCAGGGGGTCTAGCAATCAGCCCCAGCATTTT CRGSSNQPQHF
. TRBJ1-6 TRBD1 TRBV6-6 TGTGCCAGCAGTTACTCGAGATTGGCACAGGGGAACTATAATTCACCCCTCCACTTT CASSYSRLAQGNYNSPLHF
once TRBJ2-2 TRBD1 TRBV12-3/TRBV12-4 TGTGCCAGCACCTACAGGGGGGACGGGGAGCTGTTTTTT CASTYRGDGELFF
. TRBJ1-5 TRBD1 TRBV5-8 TGTGCCAGCAGCCCCGCCGGGACAGGGGGCCATCAGCCCCAGCATTTT CASSPAGTGGHQPQHF
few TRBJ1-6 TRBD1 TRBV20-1 TGCAGTGCTAGACGACAGGGATGGGAGTATAATTCACCCCTCCACTTT CSARRQGWEYNSPLHF
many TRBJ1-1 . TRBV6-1 TGTGCCAGCAAAGTGACAGACGAAGCTTTCTTT CASKVTDEAFF
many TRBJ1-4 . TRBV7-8 TGTGCCAGCAGCCCTCAGACAAGTAATGAAAAACTGTTTTTT CASSPQTSNEKLFF
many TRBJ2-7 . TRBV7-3 TGTGCCAGCAGCTTAGAGTTGTGCTGCGAGCAGTACTTC CASSLELCCEQYF
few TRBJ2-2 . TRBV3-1 TGTGCCAGCACCCCGGGACAGAACACCGGGGAGCTGTTTTTT CASTPGQNTGELFF
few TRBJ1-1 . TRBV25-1 TGTGCCAGCAGTGAATATAGGGACGGACTAATGAACACTGAAGCTTTCTTT CASSEYRDGLMNTEAFF
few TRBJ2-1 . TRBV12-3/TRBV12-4 TGTGCCAGCAGTCCCCCACAGTGGGAGGGGGATGGTGAGCAGTTCTTC CASSPPQWEGDGEQFF
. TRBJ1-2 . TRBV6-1 TGTGCCAGCACTCAGACGTTCTGGTATGGCTACACCTTC CASTQTFWYGYTF
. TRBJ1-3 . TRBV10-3 TGTGCCATCACCAATCTATGGCGGGGGCAAGGAAACACCATATATTTT CAITNLWRGQGNTIYF
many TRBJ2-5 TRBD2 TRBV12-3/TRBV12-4 TGTGCCAGCAGTGGCCTCGGGGCGGGGGAGGAGACCCAGTACTTC CASSGLGAGEETQYF
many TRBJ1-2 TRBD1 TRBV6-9 TGTGCCAGCAGTTACTTGGACAGGGTTAACTATGGCTACACCTTC CASSYLDRVNYGYTF
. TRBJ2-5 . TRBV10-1 TGCGCCAGCAGTGATACTAGGACCCAAGAGACCCAGTACTTC CASSDTRTQETQYF
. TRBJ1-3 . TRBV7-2 TGTGCCAGCAGCCTACAGGACTCTGGAAACACCATATATTTT CASSLQDSGNTIYF
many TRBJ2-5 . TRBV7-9 TGTGCCAGCAGCTTAGTTTCTTCTTTGGAGACCCAGTACTTC CASSLVSSLETQYF
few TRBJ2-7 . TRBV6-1 TGTGCCAGCAGTGATCTAACAGGCCTCTACGAGCAGTACTTC CASSDLTGLYEQYF
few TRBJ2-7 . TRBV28 TGTGCCAGCAGTTTTTGGGGGACAACTACCTACGAGCAGTACTTC CASSFWGTTTYEQYF
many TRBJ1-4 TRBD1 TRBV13 TGTGCCAGCAGCACTCAGGGGGGTAAACTGTTTTTT CASSTQGGKLFF
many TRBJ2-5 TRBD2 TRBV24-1 TGTGCCACCAGGGGACTAGCGCAAGAGACCCAGTACTTC CATRGLAQETQYF
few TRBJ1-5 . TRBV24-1 TGTGCCACCAGTGATCTCGGAACTAATCAGCCCCAGCATTTT CATSDLGTNQPQHF